This T cell receptor beta chain was sequenced in a study of CD4 and CD8 cells across lung adenocarcinoma regions. Of note for this clonotype: The junction departs from the called germline gene at one end, perhaps through a read error.

The patients had localized lung adenocarcinoma, a non-small cell subtype. TCRdb re-derived calls from the PCR reads in MiXCR, one entry per CDR3 protein. The sample lists around 10,000 distinct CDR3 sequences, over 45% occurring once. CDR1 ENHRY and CDR2 SYGVKD come from the germline V gene. There are 15 residues in the CDR3. This sequence joins TRBV10-3 and TRBJ2-2; maybe TRBD2 (5 bases). Sequenced sample: CD8+ T cells from the margin of a lung tumor. The origin of this receptor is a male donor with lung adenocarcinoma. The CD4 and CD8 labels of this study may be unreliable. The CDR3 is CANPQDCGEYGELFF. The CDR3 nucleotides are TGTGCCAACCCACAAGACTGTGGGGAGTACGGGGAGCTGTTCTTT.